These T cell receptor beta chains were read from a single sample in a study of beta chain features in type 1 diabetes. Assay: immunoSEQ multiplex PCR; the TCRdb copy retains only in-frame clones and omits some. The data show 350,000 to 400,000 clones, over 13% seen once. Sequences were obtained from naive CD4+ T cells from blood. The source of these receptors is a woman aged 18 to 35 in good health. CDR3s include the opening cysteine and the closing phenylalanine or tryptophan. Each record gives: D gene, J gene, clone size, CDR3 length, V gene, CDR3 DNA, CDR3 protein. A D gene is named only where the DNA matches it firmly. Not every row has a clone size; where given, it reads once, few, many or a size class.

D: TRBD1; J: TRBJ2-5; size: few; length: 15; V: TRBV7-8; DNA: TGTGCCAGCAGCTCACAGGGGGCAGGGAGAGAGACCCAGTACTTC; CDR3: CASSSQGAGRETQYF
D: TRBD2; J: TRBJ2-7; size: few; length: 17; V: TRBV5-4; DNA: TGTGCCAGCAGCTTGATTCGACTAGCGGGTGACTCCTACGAGCAGTACTTC; CDR3: CASSLIRLAGDSYEQYF
D: .; J: TRBJ1-1; size: .; length: 14; V: TRBV6-5; DNA: TGTGCCAGCAGTTACTCGTACGGGATCACTGAAGCTTTCTTT; CDR3: CASSYSYGITEAFF
D: .; J: TRBJ1-5; size: .; length: 13; V: TRBV28; DNA: TGTGCCAGCATACAGTACGGCAATCAGCCCCAGCATTTT; CDR3: CASIQYGNQPQHF
D: TRBD2; J: TRBJ2-1; size: few; length: 18; V: TRBV7-2; DNA: TGTGCCAGCAGCTCCCTCAGGACTAGCGGGAGGGCCTACAATGAGCAGTTCTTC; CDR3: CASSSLRTSGRAYNEQFF
D: TRBD2; J: TRBJ2-1; size: .; length: 13; V: TRBV18; DNA: TGTGCCAGCCCGTCCCGGGAGGCCAATGAGCAGTTCTTC; CDR3: CASPSREANEQFF
D: TRBD2; J: TRBJ2-5; size: once; length: 14; V: TRBV10-2; DNA: TGCGCCAGCATTCGGACTAGCGGTCAAGAGACCCAGTACTTC; CDR3: CASIRTSGQETQYF
D: TRBD1; J: TRBJ1-1; size: few; length: 13; V: TRBV13; DNA: TGTGCCAGCAGTTACGGACAGGGGGGACTCGCTTTCTTT; CDR3: CASSYGQGGLAFF
D: .; J: TRBJ2-5; size: few; length: 12; V: TRBV11-2; DNA: TGTGCCAGCAGCTTACAACAAGAGACCCAGTACTTC; CDR3: CASSLQQETQYF
D: TRBD1; J: TRBJ2-5; size: few; length: 18; V: TRBV4-1; DNA: TGCGCCAGCAGCCAAATGACAGGGTTAGGGGGTTATGAAGAGACCCAGTACTTC; CDR3: CASSQMTGLGGYEETQYF
D: .; J: TRBJ2-7; size: few; length: 15; V: TRBV4-1; DNA: TGCGCCAGCAGCCAAGACCGGGTTCTGACTTTCGAGCAGTACTTC; CDR3: CASSQDRVLTFEQYF
D: .; J: TRBJ1-1; size: .; length: 14; V: TRBV19; DNA: TGTGCCAGTAGTATCTCAGGGATGAACACTGAAGCTTTCTTT; CDR3: CASSISGMNTEAFF
D: .; J: TRBJ2-4; size: .; length: 13; V: TRBV28; DNA: TGTGCCAGCACCTCCGGCGGGACGGGGATTCAGTACTTC; CDR3: CASTSGGTGIQYF
D: .; J: TRBJ2-2; size: few; length: 13; V: TRBV15; DNA: TGTGCCACCAGCAGAGAAGGGGCCGGGGAGCTGTTTTTT; CDR3: CATSREGAGELFF
D: .; J: TRBJ1-1; size: few; length: 13; V: TRBV25-1; DNA: TGTGCCAGCGCCCTGGCGGGGAGCACTGAAGCTTTCTTT; CDR3: CASALAGSTEAFF
D: .; J: TRBJ1-2; size: .; length: 14; V: TRBV6-1; DNA: TGTGCCAGCAGTTCCTCAGGGGTTAACTATGGCTACACCTTC; CDR3: CASSSSGVNYGYTF
D: TRBD2; J: TRBJ2-1; size: .; length: 15; V: TRBV29-1; DNA: TGCAGCGTGGAAGGGGACTACGAATCCTACAATGAGCAGTTCTTC; CDR3: CSVEGDYESYNEQFF
D: .; J: TRBJ1-4; size: .; length: 10; V: TRBV20-1; DNA: TGCAGTGCAGGGGGTCCAAGCCTGTTTTTT; CDR3: CSAGGPSLFF
D: .; J: TRBJ1-2; size: few; length: 15; V: TRBV25-1; DNA: TGTGCCAGCAGTGTATCAGGGGAAGCTAACTATGGCTACACCTTC; CDR3: CASSVSGEANYGYTF
D: .; J: TRBJ1-5; size: .; length: 16; V: TRBV7-2; DNA: TGTGCCAGCAGCCGTGGAGGGGCTCATAGCAATCAGCCCCAGCATTTT; CDR3: CASSRGGAHSNQPQHF
D: .; J: TRBJ1-1; size: .; length: 12; V: TRBV7-9; DNA: TGTGCCAGCAGCTTGCCGGGCGGCGGGGCTTTCTTT; CDR3: CASSLPGGGAFF
D: .; J: TRBJ1-1; size: few; length: 15; V: TRBV7-9; DNA: TGTGCCAGCAGCTGGGATAAGAGGGCGCGGACTGAAGCTTTCTTT; CDR3: CASSWDKRARTEAFF
D: .; J: TRBJ2-7; size: few; length: 14; V: TRBV6-6; DNA: TGTGCCAGCAGTTACGTCACAGGGTCCTACGAGCAGTACTTC; CDR3: CASSYVTGSYEQYF
D: .; J: TRBJ2-7; size: .; length: 14; V: TRBV6-6; DNA: TGTGCCAGCAGTTGGCAGGGTACCTCCTACGAGCAGTACTTC; CDR3: CASSWQGTSYEQYF
D: .; J: TRBJ1-1; size: few; length: 14; V: TRBV9; DNA: TGTGCCAGCAGCGCCAATACAGGGCTGGAGGAAGCTTTCTTT; CDR3: CASSANTGLEEAFF
D: TRBD2; J: TRBJ2-3; size: .; length: 18; V: TRBV7-2; DNA: TGTGCCAGCAGCTCCGCCTGGACTAGCGGGCGAAACACAGATACGCAGTATTTT; CDR3: CASSSAWTSGRNTDTQYF
D: .; J: TRBJ1-4; size: .; length: 14; V: TRBV7-9; DNA: TGTGCCAGCAGCTCGGGACAACCTACTGAAAAACTGTTTTTT; CDR3: CASSSGQPTEKLFF
D: .; J: TRBJ2-7; size: few; length: 12; V: TRBV28; DNA: TGTGCCAGCACCTCCCCGGTGTACGAGCAGTACTTC; CDR3: CASTSPVYEQYF
D: .; J: TRBJ2-1; size: .; length: 14; V: TRBV30; DNA: TGTGCCTGGAACGGCCAGGTTAACTCGAATGAGCAGTTCTTC; CDR3: CAWNGQVNSNEQFF
D: TRBD2; J: TRBJ2-5; size: .; length: 19; V: TRBV28; DNA: TGTGCCAGCAGTTTAGGAACTAGCGGAACTCCCCTCCCCCGGGAGACCCAGTACTTC; CDR3: CASSLGTSGTPLPRETQYF
D: TRBD2; J: TRBJ2-4; size: .; length: 17; V: TRBV4-2; DNA: TGTGCCAGCAGCCAAGATGCGGCGGGAGAGTCCCAAAACATTCAGTACTTC; CDR3: CASSQDAAGESQNIQYF
D: TRBD2; J: TRBJ2-1; size: few; length: 14; V: TRBV29-1; DNA: TGCAGCGCTTTACCGAGACTAGCGAACAATGAGCAGTTCTTC; CDR3: CSALPRLANNEQFF
D: TRBD2; J: TRBJ2-1; size: few; length: 15; V: TRBV7-2; DNA: TGTGCCAGCAGCTCGACTAGCGGGTTTTACAATGAGCAGTTCTTC; CDR3: CASSSTSGFYNEQFF
D: TRBD1; J: TRBJ2-1; size: .; length: 16; V: TRBV5-1; DNA: TGCGCCAGCAGCCCCTGGACAGGGGACTCCTACAATGAGCAGTTCTTC; CDR3: CASSPWTGDSYNEQFF
D: TRBD1; J: TRBJ2-7; size: .; length: 15; V: TRBV18; DNA: TGTGCCAGCTCATGGGGACAGGGAAGGGTATACGAGCAGTACTTC; CDR3: CASSWGQGRVYEQYF
D: TRBD2; J: TRBJ2-1; size: .; length: 17; V: TRBV5-1; DNA: TGCGCCAGCAGCTTTCCGGGACTAGCGGGGGGGAACAATGAGCAGTTCTTC; CDR3: CASSFPGLAGGNNEQFF
D: .; J: TRBJ1-2; size: few; length: 15; V: TRBV9; DNA: TGTGCCAGCAGCCGCCACACGCAGGGCGACTATGGCTACACCTTC; CDR3: CASSRHTQGDYGYTF
D: TRBD2; J: TRBJ2-5; size: .; length: 16; V: TRBV19; DNA: TGTGCCAGTAGTAGAGGACTAGCGGGGTACCAAGAGACCCAGTACTTC; CDR3: CASSRGLAGYQETQYF
D: TRBD2; J: TRBJ2-7; size: .; length: 16; V: TRBV7-3; DNA: TGTGCCAGCAGCGCCTCAGGGACTAGCGGGAGGGATCAGCAGTACTTC; CDR3: CASSASGTSGRDQQYF
D: TRBD2; J: TRBJ2-5; size: few; length: 14; V: TRBV6-5; DNA: TGTGCCAGCAGGCCCACTAGCGGGATATGGACCCAGTACTTC; CDR3: CASRPTSGIWTQYF
D: .; J: TRBJ1-5; size: .; length: 15; V: TRBV7-8; DNA: TGTGCCAGCAGCTTAGGGGGCAGCTTCAATCAGCCCCAGCATTTT; CDR3: CASSLGGSFNQPQHF
D: .; J: TRBJ2-6; size: .; length: 17; V: TRBV9; DNA: TGTGCCAGCAGCCCCCCTCCGAACAAATCAGGGGCCAACGTCCTGACTTTC; CDR3: CASSPPPNKSGANVLTF
D: TRBD2; J: TRBJ2-5; size: .; length: 19; V: TRBV4-1; DNA: TGCGCCAGCAGCCAAGTGCTCGGACTAGCGGGTGAAAAAGGAGAGACCCAGTACTTC; CDR3: CASSQVLGLAGEKGETQYF
D: TRBD2; J: TRBJ2-3; size: .; length: 17; V: TRBV5-4; DNA: TGTGCCAGCAGCCATATTGGGACTAGCGGGAGCACAGATACGCAGTATTTT; CDR3: CASSHIGTSGSTDTQYF
D: .; J: TRBJ2-4; size: .; length: 15; V: TRBV9; DNA: TGTGCCAGCAGCGACAGGGAGGGGGTAAAAAACATTCAGTACTTC; CDR3: CASSDREGVKNIQYF